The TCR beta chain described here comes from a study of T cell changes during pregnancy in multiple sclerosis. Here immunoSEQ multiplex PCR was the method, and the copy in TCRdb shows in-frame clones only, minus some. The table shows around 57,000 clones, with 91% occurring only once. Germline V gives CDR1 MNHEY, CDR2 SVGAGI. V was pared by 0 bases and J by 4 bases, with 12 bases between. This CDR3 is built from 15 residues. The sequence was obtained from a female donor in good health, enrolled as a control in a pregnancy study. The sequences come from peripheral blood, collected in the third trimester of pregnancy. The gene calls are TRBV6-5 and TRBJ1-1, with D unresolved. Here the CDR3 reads CASSYSGLPVTEAFF. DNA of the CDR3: TGTGCCAGCAGTTACTCAGGACTACCAGTCACTGAAGCTTTCTTT.